This T cell receptor beta chain was obtained from a study of shared clonotypes between healthy human individuals. At the level of the study: Per donor, CD8 memory used one plate, CD8 naive used two, CD4 memory used three and CD4 naive used three.

V shed 1 base and J shed 2 bases, with 11 bases lying between them. The V gene's germline CDR1 is LGHNA and CDR2 YNFKEQ. The CDR3 is 15 amino acids. The table came from immunoSEQ multiplex PCR; TCRdb's copy has only in-frame clones and leaves some out. This sample yields around 2.1 million clones, of which about 92% are seen a single time; approximately 1.7% belongs to the top ten. The naive CD8 fraction comprised CD45RO-negative cells positively selected for CCR7 and excluded terminally differentiated effector memory CD45RA+ cells. What was sequenced was naive CD8+ T cells from PBMCs. The sequence was obtained from a man between 18 and 29 years old in good health. Some clones in this sample may be carry-over from other donors' samples. V usage is TRBV4-2 and J usage is TRBJ1-2; D unclear. CDR3 protein: CASSQGVTSNYGYTF. In DNA, the CDR3 is TGTGCCAGCAGCCAAGGTGTGACATCCAACTATGGCTACACCTTC.